A selection of T cell receptor beta chains follows, all from one sample in a study of post-analysis software for immune sequencing data. TCRdb re-analysed the PCR reads in MiXCR, keeping a single row per CDR3 protein. In the table there are about 430,000 distinct CDR3 sequences, over 30% of which are singletons. Sample: blood. These receptors all come from a girl aged 2-10 years with multiple sclerosis. CDR3s include the opening cysteine and the closing phenylalanine or tryptophan. A D gene is named only where the DNA matches it firmly. Clone size appears in some rows only: once, few, many, or a class for an expanded clone.

j_call: TRBJ1-5; clone_size: NA; d_call: TRBD1; v_call: TRBV29-1; cdr3_aa: CSVGEPGGDQPQHF; cdr3_nt: TGCAGCGTTGGGGAGCCAGGGGGTGACCAGCCCCAGCATTTT
j_call: TRBJ2-7; clone_size: few; d_call: NA; v_call: TRBV15; cdr3_aa: CATRGKSYEQYF; cdr3_nt: TGTGCCACCAGGGGTAAATCCTACGAGCAGTACTTC
j_call: TRBJ2-7; clone_size: many; d_call: NA; v_call: TRBV28; cdr3_aa: CASSLNPIREQYF; cdr3_nt: TGTGCCAGCAGTTTGAATCCGATCCGCGAGCAGTACTTC
j_call: TRBJ2-1; clone_size: NA; d_call: TRBD2; v_call: TRBV4-2; cdr3_aa: CASSSRTSGRAGNEQFF; cdr3_nt: TGTGCCAGCAGCTCGCGGACTAGCGGGAGGGCCGGGAATGAGCAGTTCTTC
j_call: TRBJ1-2; clone_size: NA; d_call: NA; v_call: TRBV28; cdr3_aa: CASSRSQSGGYTF; cdr3_nt: TGTGCCAGCAGTAGATCACAGTCCGGTGGCTACACCTTC
j_call: TRBJ2-5; clone_size: NA; d_call: TRBD2; v_call: TRBV13; cdr3_aa: CASSARGEVETQYF; cdr3_nt: TGTGCCAGCAGCGCACGGGGGGAAGTAGAGACCCAGTACTTC
j_call: TRBJ1-5; clone_size: NA; d_call: TRBD1; v_call: TRBV20-1; cdr3_aa: CSAQTGNSNQPQHF; cdr3_nt: TGCAGTGCGCAGACAGGGAATAGCAATCAGCCCCAGCATTTT
j_call: TRBJ2-7; clone_size: NA; d_call: TRBD1; v_call: TRBV4-3; cdr3_aa: CASSQETGGLYEQYF; cdr3_nt: TGCGCCAGCAGCCAAGAAACAGGGGGCCTTTACGAGCAGTACTTC
j_call: TRBJ1-5; clone_size: NA; d_call: NA; v_call: TRBV20-1; cdr3_aa: CSAPWGREGNQPQHF; cdr3_nt: TGCAGTGCCCCCTGGGGGCGCGAGGGCAATCAGCCCCAGCATTTT
j_call: TRBJ2-1; clone_size: NA; d_call: NA; v_call: TRBV7-2; cdr3_aa: CASSQGIWSYNEQFF; cdr3_nt: TGTGCCAGCAGCCAGGGGATATGGTCCTACAATGAGCAGTTCTTC
j_call: TRBJ2-7; clone_size: few; d_call: NA; v_call: TRBV5-1; cdr3_aa: CASSLGQGGEREQYF; cdr3_nt: TGCGCCAGCAGCTTGGGTCAGGGTGGTGAGCGCGAGCAGTACTTC
j_call: TRBJ1-1; clone_size: NA; d_call: NA; v_call: TRBV29-1; cdr3_aa: CSVEGWTEAFF; cdr3_nt: TGCAGCGTTGAAGGGTGGACTGAAGCTTTCTTT
j_call: TRBJ1-2; clone_size: NA; d_call: NA; v_call: TRBV29-1; cdr3_aa: CSVEVMDQETNYGYTF; cdr3_nt: TGCAGCGTTGAAGTAATGGACCAGGAGACGAACTATGGCTACACCTTC
j_call: TRBJ1-2; clone_size: NA; d_call: NA; v_call: TRBV3-1; cdr3_aa: CASSPLWERDGYTF; cdr3_nt: TGTGCCAGCAGCCCGCTGTGGGAACGAGATGGCTACACCTTC
j_call: TRBJ1-1; clone_size: many; d_call: TRBD1; v_call: TRBV5-6; cdr3_aa: CASSLNTGGGTEAFF; cdr3_nt: TGTGCCAGCAGCCTCAATACAGGGGGTGGCACTGAAGCTTTCTTT
j_call: TRBJ2-5; clone_size: NA; d_call: TRBD1; v_call: TRBV7-2; cdr3_aa: CASSLFPGGSGETQYF; cdr3_nt: TGTGCCAGCAGCTTATTCCCAGGGGGCTCTGGAGAGACCCAGTACTTC
j_call: TRBJ2-5; clone_size: NA; d_call: NA; v_call: TRBV29-1; cdr3_aa: CSVEESRAAGQYF; cdr3_nt: TGCAGCGTTGAAGAAAGCAGGGCGGCTGGGCAGTACTTC
j_call: TRBJ1-2; clone_size: many; d_call: NA; v_call: TRBV29-1; cdr3_aa: CSVEEGTVKHGYTF; cdr3_nt: TGCAGCGTTGAAGAGGGGACCGTCAAACATGGCTACACCTTC
j_call: TRBJ2-5; clone_size: NA; d_call: TRBD2; v_call: TRBV5-1; cdr3_aa: CASGTTEETQYF; cdr3_nt: TGCGCCAGCGGGACTACCGAAGAGACCCAGTACTTC
j_call: TRBJ2-5; clone_size: once; d_call: TRBD1; v_call: TRBV28; cdr3_aa: CASSPFRSTGAWETQYF; cdr3_nt: TGTGCCAGCAGTCCCTTCCGAAGCACAGGGGCATGGGAGACCCAGTACTTC
j_call: TRBJ2-4; clone_size: NA; d_call: NA; v_call: TRBV3-1; cdr3_aa: CASSQSRANIQYF; cdr3_nt: TGTGCCAGCAGCCAATCCAGGGCAAACATTCAGTACTTC
j_call: TRBJ1-1; clone_size: once; d_call: NA; v_call: TRBV6-6; cdr3_aa: CASSYGGAEAFF; cdr3_nt: TGTGCCAGCAGTTACGGTGGGGCTGAAGCTTTCTTT
j_call: TRBJ1-2; clone_size: NA; d_call: NA; v_call: TRBV25-1; cdr3_aa: CASGFPPRQNYGYTF; cdr3_nt: TGTGCCAGCGGATTTCCACCCAGGCAGAACTATGGCTACACCTTC
j_call: TRBJ1-1; clone_size: NA; d_call: NA; v_call: TRBV20-1; cdr3_aa: CSARDLHSGVYTEAFF; cdr3_nt: TGCAGTGCTAGAGACCTTCATTCAGGGGTTTACACTGAGGCTTTCTTT
j_call: TRBJ1-1; clone_size: NA; d_call: TRBD1; v_call: TRBV28; cdr3_aa: CASSLYGTGNTEAFF; cdr3_nt: TGTGCCAGCAGTTTATATGGGACAGGGAACACTGAAGCTTTCTTT
j_call: TRBJ2-5; clone_size: few; d_call: NA; v_call: TRBV27; cdr3_aa: CASRQIPGASIMSETQYF; cdr3_nt: TGTGCCAGCAGACAAATACCCGGGGCTAGCATAATGAGTGAGACCCAGTACTTC
j_call: TRBJ2-1; clone_size: NA; d_call: NA; v_call: TRBV7-2; cdr3_aa: CASSQGPNEQFF; cdr3_nt: TGTGCCAGCAGTCAGGGCCCCAATGAGCAGTTCTTC
j_call: TRBJ2-5; clone_size: NA; d_call: NA; v_call: TRBV3-1; cdr3_aa: CASSQDSNSGTQYF; cdr3_nt: TGTGCCAGCAGCCAAGATAGCAACAGCGGGACCCAGTACTTC
j_call: TRBJ2-5; clone_size: NA; d_call: TRBD2; v_call: TRBV4-3; cdr3_aa: CASSQEGGTSGFQETQYF; cdr3_nt: TGCGCCAGCAGCCAAGAGGGAGGGACTAGCGGCTTCCAAGAGACCCAGTACTTC
j_call: TRBJ2-7; clone_size: medium-sized; d_call: NA; v_call: TRBV28; cdr3_aa: CASRSGPISYEQYF; cdr3_nt: TGTGCCAGCAGAAGCGGACCGATCTCCTACGAGCAGTACTTC